The 22 T cell receptor beta chains below were found in one sample sequenced in a study of T cell repertoires in breast cancer. Unpaired genes were suppressed by blocking oligonucleotides during a second nested PCR. One entry per CDR3 protein results from TCRdb running MiXCR on the emulsion pairing reads. The sample shows about 40,000 distinct CDR3 sequences, under 60% of them seen only once. Paired alpha-beta TCRs of CD8+ T cells were analyzed by expanded emulsion RT-PCR. The sample was CD8+ T cells. The origin of the receptors is a pool of human donors with breast cancer or a healthy control (not recorded which).

This clonotype was observed a handful of times. The V call is TRBV15, the J call TRBJ1-2; TRBD1 matches 8 bases. Losses at the gene ends were 0 bases for V and 0 bases for J; bases not matched to a gene: 9. Looked up from germline, CDR1 is LNHNV and CDR2 is YYDKDF (reference sequence). The CDR3 covers 18 residues. CDR3 protein: CATSRDQGASLANYGYTF. CDR3 bases: TGTGCCACCAGCAGAGATCAGGGGGCTTCATTAGCTAACTATGGCTACACCTTC.

The chain has TRBV27 and TRBJ2-5; possible D gene TRBD2, 7 bases. CDR3 length: 16 residues. V was pared by 3 bases and J by 2 bases, with 16 bases between. Germline CDR1 MNHEY, CDR2 SMNVEV (reference sequence). The CDR3 DNA reads as TGTGCCAGCAGTTTGCTGGCCAGGGGAGGGCAAGAGACCCAGTACTTC. Its protein product is CASSLLARGGQETQYF.

This sequence joins TRBV20-1 and TRBJ1-6; TRBD1 aligns across 9 bases. The trim removed 3 bases at V and 0 bases at J, leaving 3 bases unmatched. CDR3 length: 16 amino acids. The germline V gene has CDR1 DFQATT and CDR2 SNEGSKA (reference sequence). CDR3 loop: CSASATGGSYNSPLHF. DNA for the CDR3: TGCAGTGCTAGCGCGACAGGGGGCTCCTATAATTCACCCCTCCACTTT.

The V and J genes are TRBV5-5 and TRBJ1-2, with D hard to call. Between the trimmed V and J ends, which lost 0 bases and 2 bases, there was a span of 8 bases. Germline V gene lookup returns CDR1 SGHKS and CDR2 YYEKEE (reference sequence). The CDR3 has 14 amino acids. CDR3 nucleotides: TGTGCCAGCAGCTTGGAAGGTACCAACTATGGCTACACCTTC. It codes for CASSLEGTNYGYTF. The full variable domain, in which reference TRBV5-5 and TRBJ1-2 provide the parts outside the CDR3, is DAGVTQSPTHLIKTRGQQVTLRCSPISGHKSVSWYQQVLGQGPQFIFQYYEKEERGRGNFPDRFSARQFPNYSSELNVNALLLGDSALYLCASSLEGTNYGYTFGSGTRLTVV.

This clonotype was detected ten times or more. V and J are TRBV28 and TRBJ2-6; no clear D. The ends were cut back, 7 bases at V and 2 bases at J, with 3 bases in the middle. The CDR3 has 12 amino acids. The germline CDR1 and CDR2 sequences are MDHEN and SYDVKM. The CDR3 DNA is TGTGCCAGCACCACTGGGGCCAACGTCCTGACTTTC. Its protein is CASTTGANVLTF.

This clonotype was seen a handful of times. V is TRBV20-1 and J is TRBJ2-3; 8 nucleotides agree with TRBD2. The CDR3 is 17 amino acids. CDR1 is DFQATT and CDR2 is SNEGSKA in the germline V gene (reference sequence). V shed 0 bases and J 0 bases; nucleotides not matched to a gene: 8. The DNA for the CDR3 is TGCAGTGCTAGAGATAGAGAGCGGGGGCCCAGCACAGATACGCAGTATTTT. It is translated as CSARDRERGPSTDTQYF.

A note on this clonotype: Sequence at one end of the junction differs from germline and may be a read error. This chain's CDR3 is CASNLKDEQYF. The CDR3 DNA reads TGTGCCAGCAACTTAAAGGACGAGCAGTACTTC. This sequence joins TRBV11-1 and TRBJ2-7; no clear D gene. Germline loops: CDR1 SGHAT, CDR2 FQDESV (reference sequence). The CDR3 sequence is 11 residues long. Full variable domain (remainder filled in from reference TRBV11-1 and TRBJ2-7): EAEVAQSPRYKITEKSQAVAFWCDPISGHATLYWYRQILGQGPELLVQFQDESVVDDSQLPKDRFSAERLKGVDSTLKIQPAELGDSAMYLCASNLKDEQYFGPGTRLTVT.

This clonotype has at least ten counts. The genes are TRBV27 and TRBJ2-3; 8 bases agree with TRBD2. CDR3 length equals 17 residues. Trimming at V came to 6 bases and at J to 3 bases, leaving 14 bases not matched to a gene. Looked up from germline, CDR1 is MNHEY and CDR2 is SMNVEV (reference sequence). CDR3 DNA: TGTGCCAGCAGCCGAGGTAGCGGGACCCATGTAACAGATACGCAGTATTTT. Amino acid sequence: CASSRGSGTHVTDTQYF.

The chain carries TRBV6-1 and TRBJ2-1, with 7 bases matching TRBD2. V gave up 5 bases and J gave up 7 bases; unmatched junction bases: 8. Germline V gene lookup returns CDR1 MNHNS and CDR2 SASEGT. CDR3 size: 14 residues. The CDR3 here is CASSPRTRLNEQFF. DNA for the CDR3: TGTGCCAGCAGTCCTAGGACTAGGTTGAATGAGCAGTTCTTC.

This clonotype was seen ten or more times. The chain is built from TRBV6-1 and TRBJ1-5; a weak D match, TRBD1 (5 bases). Germline V gene sequence: CDR1 MNHNS, CDR2 SASEGT. V was cut by 6 bases and J by 0 bases, with 12 bases left in between. The CDR3 has 15 residues. The CDR3 is CASRSPGNSNQPQHF. The CDR3 DNA reads TGTGCCAGCAGGTCACCAGGGAATAGCAATCAGCCCCAGCATTTT.

The genes are TRBV2 and TRBJ1-1, with TRBD1 matching 7 bases. Germline CDR1 is SNHLY and CDR2 is FYNNEI. Trimming at V came to 6 bases and at J to 2 bases, leaving 9 bases not matched to a gene. The CDR3 spans 15 residues. CDR3 residues: CASSFTGVRNTEAFF. CDR3 DNA: TGTGCCAGCAGCTTCACAGGGGTTCGAAACACTGAAGCTTTCTTT.

The table lists this clonotype with a few counts. The chain combines TRBV4-1 with TRBJ2-1; D is unresolved. The CDR3 contains 13 residues. CDR1 is MGHRA, CDR2 YSYEKL, per germline. The V end was cut by 0 bases, the J end by 9 bases, with 9 bases between. CDR3 sequence (DNA): TGCGCCAGCAGCCAAGAACTGAAGGGTGAGCAGTTCTTC. It translates to CASSQELKGEQFF.

This clonotype appeared once. This chain connects TRBV7-9 to TRBJ1-4, with D maybe TRBD1 (5 bases). The V end was cut by 5 bases, the J end by 2 bases, with 9 bases between. Germline V gene sequence: CDR1 SEHNR, CDR2 FQNEAQ (reference sequence). This CDR3 spans 14 amino acids. CDR3 coding DNA: TGTGCCAGCAGCGTAGGGGTCACTAATGAAAAACTGTTTTTT. The encoded protein is CASSVGVTNEKLFF.

CDR3 loop: CASSQVRGSLEQYF. In DNA form, the CDR3 reads TGTGCCAGCAGCCAAGTACGAGGGAGCTTAGAGCAGTACTTC. The chain recombines TRBV3-1 with TRBJ2-7; the D gene is possibly TRBD2 (5 bases). CDR3 length: 14 amino acids. CDR1 and CDR2 (germline): LGHDT, YNNKEL (reference sequence). V was shortened by 1 base and J by 7 bases, with 14 bases between the two germline ends.

The chain has TRBV3-1 and TRBJ2-7; tentative D call: TRBD1 (6 bases). Germline V lookup: CDR1 LGHDT, CDR2 YNNKEL (reference sequence). The CDR3 consists of 13 residues. V was shortened by 5 bases and J by 6 bases, with 14 bases between the two germline ends. The CDR3 DNA reads as TGTGCCAGCAGCACCCGACAGGCATCCGAGCAGTACTTC. Protein sequence: CASSTRQASEQYF.

The chain couples TRBV6-5 to TRBJ2-7, with D possibly matching TRBD2 (5 bases). V was cut by 2 bases and J by 2 bases, with 7 bases left in between. This CDR3 is 13 amino acids long. The germline gives CDR1 MNHEY, CDR2 SVGAGI. Here the CDR3 DNA reads TGTGCCAGCAGTTACAGCGGCACCTACGAGCAGTACTTC. It codes for CASSYSGTYEQYF.

As DNA, the CDR3 is TGCAGTGCTAGACACACGCTAGCGGGAGGGCAAGAGCAGTACTTC. It encodes CSARHTLAGGQEQYF. The rearrangement links TRBV20-1 to TRBJ2-7; 12 bases map to TRBD2. V was pared by 2 bases and J by 7 bases, with 9 bases of the junction left unmatched. The CDR3 consists of 15 residues. Per the germline V gene, CDR1 is DFQATT and CDR2 is SNEGSKA (reference sequence).

This clonotype was counted a few times. This chain connects TRBV5-1 to TRBJ2-5, with D unclear. Germline CDR1 is SGHRS and CDR2 is YFSETQ. The CDR3 is made up of 14 amino acids. Trimming left V 0 bases short and J 5 bases short, with 11 bases between. The CDR3 spells CASSLDVSGETQYF. The CDR3 coding sequence is TGCGCCAGCAGCTTGGATGTGTCCGGGGAGACCCAGTACTTC.

This clonotype occurred a few times. The rearrangement links TRBV2 to TRBJ2-3; D gene uncertain. CDR1 is SNHLY and CDR2 is FYNNEI in the germline V gene. The CDR3 runs 14 residues. The V end lost 3 bases, the J end lost 1 base, and 8 bases lay between the germline ends. CDR3 nucleotides: TGTGCCAGCAGTGATTCCCTGGGCACAGATACGCAGTATTTT. This translates into CASSDSLGTDTQYF.

The chain has TRBV7-2 and TRBJ1-1, with D maybe TRBD1 (5 bases). CDR1 SGHTA and CDR2 FQGNSA come from the germline V gene. There are 13 residues in the CDR3. Trimming took 5 bases from V and 6 from J, leaving 13 bases between them. For the CDR3, the DNA is TGTGCCAGCAGCCGTGGGACCACCCCTGAAGCTTTCTTT. Its translation is CASSRGTTPEAFF.

About this clonotype itself: One end of the junction fails to match germline, which may point to a read error. The chain employs TRBV7-9 and TRBJ2-7; 9 bases map to TRBD2. Per germline, CDR1 SEHNR and CDR2 FQNEAQ (reference sequence). The CDR3 sequence is 15 residues long. The CDR3 nucleotides are TGTGCCAGCAGCTTTTGGGTAGCGGGAGTCAACGAGCGGTACTTC. It translates to CASSFWVAGVNERYF.

Comment on this clonotype: A much larger clone lies a single base off, so this may be a read error. This rearrangement joins TRBV20-1 to TRBJ2-1; TRBD2 is a possible D gene (6 bases). Germline V CDR1 and CDR2: DFQATT, SNEGSKA (reference sequence). The CDR3 is made up of 14 amino acids. The CDR3 coding sequence is TGCAGTGCTACCCGACTAGGGGATTACAATAAGCAGTTCTTC. Protein product: CSATRLGDYNKQFF.